The TCR beta chain under discussion was sequenced for a study of cytomegalovirus exposure and HLA in healthy donors. Study-wide points: Using the classifier, cytomegalovirus status was reportedly diagnosed with high specificity and sensitivity. In a later analysis, common viral pathogens appeared linked to several of the most significant clusters.

CDR1 and CDR2 (germline): LNHNV, YYDKDF (reference sequence). The CDR3 extends over 14 amino acids. The ends were cut back, 0 bases at V and 5 bases at J, with 8 bases in the middle. About this clone itself: Its antigen is still unknown.

It was with 60 Vbeta and 13 Jbeta primers that the PCR ran. Clones were read by immunoSEQ multiplex PCR, and TCRdb kept only the in-frame ones, dropping some. The repertoire holds approximately 260,000 clones, with about 90% as singletons. The TCR sequence derives from a girl aged 2-10 years in good health and CMV-seronegative. Sequenced material: PBMCs. V gene TRBV15 combines with J gene TRBJ1-5; D is perhaps TRBD1 (5 bases). In DNA, the CDR3 is TGTGCCACCAGCAGAGACAGGGCCGATCAGCCCCAGCATTTT. Its protein is CATSRDRADQPQHF.